The 8 T cell receptor beta chains in this list originate from one sample, sequenced in a study of OX40 agonist ivuxolimab in advanced cancers. Method: immunoSEQ multiplex PCR; TCRdb's copy keeps in-frame clones and lacks some. The sample shows just over 14,000 clones, under 95% of them seen only once. The material sequenced was CD4+ or CD8+ T cells sorted from blood, taken in a trial of the OX40 agonist ivuxolimab. The source of these receptors is an adult with an advanced solid tumor such as melanoma, head and neck, liver or kidney cancer.

The chain uses TRBV18 and TRBJ2-1; weak D call: TRBD2 (5 bases). Trimming shortened V by 3 bases and J by 5 bases, and 8 bases separated the two germline ends. The CDR3 runs to 13 residues. Germline V gives CDR1 KGHSH, CDR2 LQKENI. The CDR3 coding sequence is TGTGCCAGCTCACCCGGACTGGACAATGAGCAGTTCTTC. It translates to CASSPGLDNEQFF.

The genes are TRBV4-1 and TRBJ2-2; 10 bases align to TRBD2. Per germline, CDR1 MGHRA and CDR2 YSYEKL. The CDR3 is 18 amino acids. J gave up 4 bases and V 3 bases, and 11 bases lay outside the gene matches. CDR3 bases: TGCGCCAGCAGCCAGCTCGGAGCGGGAGGGCCAAGCACCGGGGAGCTGTTTTTT. Its translation: CASSQLGAGGPSTGELFF.

This chain joins TRBV29-1 and TRBJ2-7; 7 nucleotides match TRBD2. The V and J ends lost 8 bases and 4 bases, in that order; junction bases with no gene match: 11. The CDR3 loop spans 13 amino acids. Per germline, CDR1 SQVTM and CDR2 ANQGSEA. The CDR3 nucleotides read TGCAGCATGCGCGTGGGGGGGGGATACGAGCAGTACTTC. Protein: CSMRVGGGYEQYF.

The rearrangement uses TRBV7-3 and TRBJ2-7; 9 nucleotides agree with TRBD1. There are 17 residues in the CDR3. Trimming removed 0 bases from V and 2 bases from J; junction bases left unmatched: 8. Germline CDR1 is SGHTA and CDR2 is FQGTGA. The CDR3 region is CASSLTGLGTGTYEQYF. CDR3 coding DNA: TGTGCCAGCAGCTTAACGGGGCTGGGGACAGGGACCTACGAGCAGTACTTC.

This chain joins TRBV7-9 and TRBJ2-2; 9 bases align to TRBD2. After removal of 4 bases from V and 5 bases from J, the junction contained 14 bases not matched to a gene. The germline CDR1 and CDR2 sequences are SEHNR and FQNEAQ (reference sequence). The length of the CDR3 is 18 residues. The DNA for the CDR3 is TGTGCCAGCAGCTCATCGCTGGTAGCGGGAGAAAGGACCGGGGAGCTGTTTTTT. Protein: CASSSSLVAGERTGELFF.

The V call is TRBV6-5, the J call TRBJ2-1; 7 bases are shared with TRBD1. Germline lookup yields CDR1 MNHEY and CDR2 SVGAGI. CDR3 length equals 14 residues. J was trimmed by 3 bases and V by 6 bases; bases with no gene match: 5. In DNA form, the CDR3 reads TGTGCCAGCAGGTCTCGGACAGGCTACAATGAGCAGTTCTTC. Translated: CASRSRTGYNEQFF.

The V call is TRBV28, the J call TRBJ2-7; a weak D match, TRBD1 (5 bases). Germline lookup yields CDR1 MDHEN and CDR2 SYDVKM. The ends were cut back, 6 bases at V and 3 bases at J, with 15 bases in the middle. There are 14 residues in the CDR3. DNA of the CDR3: TGTGCCAGCAGCGACAGTGTTTCGTACTACGAGCAGTACTTC. This encodes CASSDSVSYYEQYF.

The chain carries TRBV27 and TRBJ2-7; D is undetermined. Germline-derived CDR1 and CDR2 are MNHEY and SMNVEV (reference sequence). The CDR3 has 14 amino acids. V shed 3 bases and J shed 3 bases, with 12 bases lying between them. In nucleotides, the CDR3 is TGTGCCAGCAGTTTCTTGAGAGCTAGCTACGAGCAGTACTTC. Residues: CASSFLRASYEQYF.